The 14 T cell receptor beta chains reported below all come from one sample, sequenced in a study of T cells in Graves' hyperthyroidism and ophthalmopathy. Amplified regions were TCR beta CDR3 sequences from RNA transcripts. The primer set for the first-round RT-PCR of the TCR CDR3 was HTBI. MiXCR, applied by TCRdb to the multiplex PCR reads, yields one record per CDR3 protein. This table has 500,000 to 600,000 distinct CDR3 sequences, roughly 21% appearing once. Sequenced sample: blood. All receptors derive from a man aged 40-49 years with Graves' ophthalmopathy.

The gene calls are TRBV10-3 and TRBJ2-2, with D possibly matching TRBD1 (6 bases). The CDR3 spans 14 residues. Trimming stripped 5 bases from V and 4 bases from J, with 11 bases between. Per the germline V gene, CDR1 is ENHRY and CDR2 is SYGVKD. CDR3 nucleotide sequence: TGTGCCATCAGTAAGGACAGAGCCACCGGGGAGCTGTTTTTT. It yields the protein CAISKDRATGELFF.

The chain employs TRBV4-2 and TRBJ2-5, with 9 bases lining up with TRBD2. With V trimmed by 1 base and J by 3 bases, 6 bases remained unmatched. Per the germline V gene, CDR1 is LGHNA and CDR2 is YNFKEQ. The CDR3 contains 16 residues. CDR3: CASSQAGGGAEETQYF. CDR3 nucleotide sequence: TGTGCCAGCAGCCAAGCGGGCGGGGGGGCAGAAGAGACCCAGTACTTC.

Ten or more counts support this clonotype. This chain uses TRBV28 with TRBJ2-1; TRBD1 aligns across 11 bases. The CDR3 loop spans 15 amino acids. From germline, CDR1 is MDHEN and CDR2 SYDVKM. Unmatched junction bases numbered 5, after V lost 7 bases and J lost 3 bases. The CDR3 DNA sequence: TGTGCCAGCATGAGGGGACAGGGGGTCTACAATGAGCAGTTCTTC. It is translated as CASMRGQGVYNEQFF.

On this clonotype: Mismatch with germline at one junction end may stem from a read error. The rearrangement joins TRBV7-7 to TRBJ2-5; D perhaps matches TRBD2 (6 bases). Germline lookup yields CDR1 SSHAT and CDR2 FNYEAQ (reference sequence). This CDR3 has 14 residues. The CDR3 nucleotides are TGTGCTAGCAGCTCCCCATTGACTAGGGAGACCCAGTACTTC. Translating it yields CASSSPLTRETQYF.

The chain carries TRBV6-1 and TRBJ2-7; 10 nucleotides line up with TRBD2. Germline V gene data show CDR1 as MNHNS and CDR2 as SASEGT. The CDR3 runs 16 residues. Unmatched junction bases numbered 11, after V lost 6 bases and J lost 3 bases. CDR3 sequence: CASSPLPSGSVYEQYF. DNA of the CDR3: TGTGCCAGCAGCCCTCTTCCTAGCGGGAGCGTCTACGAGCAGTACTTC.

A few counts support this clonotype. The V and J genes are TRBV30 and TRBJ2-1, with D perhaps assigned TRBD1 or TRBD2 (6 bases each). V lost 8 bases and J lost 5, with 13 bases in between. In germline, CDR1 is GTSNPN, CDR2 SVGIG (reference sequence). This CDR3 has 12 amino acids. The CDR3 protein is CAQLRGDNEQFF. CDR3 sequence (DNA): TGTGCCCAATTAAGGGGGGACAATGAGCAGTTCTTC.

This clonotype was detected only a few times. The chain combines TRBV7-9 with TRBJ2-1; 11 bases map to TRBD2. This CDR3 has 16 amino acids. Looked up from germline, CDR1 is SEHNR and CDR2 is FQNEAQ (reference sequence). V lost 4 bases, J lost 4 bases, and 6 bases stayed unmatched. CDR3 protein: CASSSLGLAAYNEQFF. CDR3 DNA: TGTGCCAGCAGCTCCTTGGGACTAGCGGCATACAATGAGCAGTTCTTC.

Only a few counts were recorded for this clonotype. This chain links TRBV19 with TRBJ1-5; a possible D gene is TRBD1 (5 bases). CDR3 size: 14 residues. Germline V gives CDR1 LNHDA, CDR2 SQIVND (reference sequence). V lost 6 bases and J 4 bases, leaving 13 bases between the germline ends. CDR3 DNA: TGTGCCAGTAGCAAACACAGGACGAATCAGCCCCAGCATTTT. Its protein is CASSKHRTNQPQHF.

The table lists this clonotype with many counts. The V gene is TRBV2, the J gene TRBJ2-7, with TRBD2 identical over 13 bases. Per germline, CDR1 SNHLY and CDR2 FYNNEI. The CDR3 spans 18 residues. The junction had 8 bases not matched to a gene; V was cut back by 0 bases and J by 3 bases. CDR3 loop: CASSEAVPGTSGIYEQYF. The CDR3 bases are TGTGCCAGCAGTGAAGCGGTACCCGGGACTAGCGGGATCTACGAGCAGTACTTC.

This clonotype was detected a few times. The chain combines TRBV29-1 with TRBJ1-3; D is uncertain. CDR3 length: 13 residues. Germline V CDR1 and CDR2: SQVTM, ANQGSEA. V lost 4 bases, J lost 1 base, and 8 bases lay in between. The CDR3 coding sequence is TGCAGCGTTGTGGTCCAATCTGGAAACACCATATATTTT. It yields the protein CSVVVQSGNTIYF.

CDR3 sequence (DNA): TGCGCCAGCAGCCGGCCCGACAGGGAAAATTCACCCCTCCACTTT. The encoded protein is CASSRPDRENSPLHF. The genes are TRBV4-1 and TRBJ1-6; 7 nucleotides align to TRBD1. The CDR3 consists of 15 residues. Germline loops: CDR1 MGHRA, CDR2 YSYEKL. V lost 4 bases, J lost 7 bases, and 7 bases stayed unmatched.

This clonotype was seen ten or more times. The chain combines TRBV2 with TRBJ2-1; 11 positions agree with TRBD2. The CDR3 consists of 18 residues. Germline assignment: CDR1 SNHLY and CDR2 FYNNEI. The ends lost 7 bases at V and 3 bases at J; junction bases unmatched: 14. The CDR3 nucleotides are TGTGCCAGCACCTCAGGGACTAGCGGCCCCTCCTACTACAATGAGCAGTTCTTC. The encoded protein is CASTSGTSGPSYYNEQFF.

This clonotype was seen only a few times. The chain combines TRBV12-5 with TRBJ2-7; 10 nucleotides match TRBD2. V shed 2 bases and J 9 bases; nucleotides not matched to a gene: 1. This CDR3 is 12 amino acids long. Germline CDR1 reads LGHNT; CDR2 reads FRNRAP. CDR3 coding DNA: TGTGCTAGTGGTTTGAGCGGGGGGGGGCAGTACTTC. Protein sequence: CASGLSGGGQYF.

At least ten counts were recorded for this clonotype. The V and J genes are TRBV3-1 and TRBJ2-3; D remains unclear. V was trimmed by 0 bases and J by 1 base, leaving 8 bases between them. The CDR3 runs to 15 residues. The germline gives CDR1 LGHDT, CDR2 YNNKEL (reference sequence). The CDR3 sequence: CASSQDIGGTDTQYF. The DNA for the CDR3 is TGTGCCAGCAGCCAAGATATCGGCGGCACAGATACGCAGTATTTT.